This entry lists 13 T cell receptor beta chains sequenced from one sample in a study of cytomegalovirus exposure and HLA in healthy donors. PCR was performed using 60 Vbeta and 13 Jbeta primers. Clones were read by immunoSEQ multiplex PCR, and TCRdb kept only the in-frame ones, dropping some. Among 100,000 to 150,000 clones listed, approximately 77% were seen once. The sample consisted of PBMCs. The receptors stem from a middle-aged woman in good health and CMV-seronegative.

The chain combines TRBV6-5 with TRBJ2-3, with no clear D. From germline, CDR1 is MNHEY and CDR2 SVGAGI. The V gene lost 2 bases and the J gene lost 6 bases, with 9 bases spanning the gap. This CDR3 region has 13 residues. The CDR3 DNA follows: TGTGCCAGCAGTTACGGCGTCAGGGATACGCAGTATTTT. Translating gives CASSYGVRDTQYF.

The chain employs TRBV9 and TRBJ2-3; 16 positions agree with TRBD2. V lost 4 bases and J lost 7; bases outside the gene matches: 9. The CDR3 extends over 17 amino acids. Looked up from germline, CDR1 is SGDLS and CDR2 is YYNGEE. CDR3 DNA: TGTGCCAGCAGCCGCGGGACTAGCGGGGGGGCAGCAAATACGCAGTATTTT. Its translation is CASSRGTSGGAANTQYF.

The rearrangement uses TRBV5-6 and TRBJ2-3, with D possibly TRBD1 on 6 matching bases. The V gene lost 4 bases and the J gene lost 3 bases, with 18 bases spanning the gap. The CDR3 has 16 amino acids. Germline-derived CDR1 and CDR2 are SGHDT and YYEEEE. The CDR3 region has the DNA TGTGCCAGCAGCCGGAGGTGGGGGCTTGGGACAGATACGCAGTATTTT. The encoded protein is CASSRRWGLGTDTQYF.

V usage is TRBV5-6 and J usage is TRBJ2-1; 8 positions match TRBD1. Germline-derived CDR1 and CDR2 are SGHDT and YYEEEE. This CDR3 spans 15 amino acids. J lost 4 bases, V lost 0 bases, and 3 bases had no gene match. As DNA, the CDR3 is TGTGCCAGCAGCTTGGGACAGGGGCTATACAATGAGCAGTTCTTC. Encoded protein: CASSLGQGLYNEQFF.

This rearrangement joins TRBV6-4 to TRBJ1-1; D remains unclear. CDR3 size: 13 residues. Trimming cost V 4 bases and J 5 bases, with 11 bases left between them. Germline-derived CDR1 and CDR2 are MRHNA and SNTAGT. The DNA for the CDR3 is TGTGCCAGCAGTGCGTCGGGGAGGACTGAAGCTTTCTTT. It encodes CASSASGRTEAFF.

Worth noting for this clone: One junction end does not reproduce the germline sequence, and a read error may be involved. The chain combines TRBV7-9 with TRBJ2-2; no clear D. Looked up from germline, CDR1 is SEHNR and CDR2 is FQNEAQ (reference sequence). CDR3 length equals 17 residues. CDR3: CSSNPPLTDANTGELFF. DNA for the CDR3: TGTTCCAGCAACCCTCCACTCACCGATGCGAACACCGGGGAGCTGTTTTTT. Complete variable domain (other parts from reference TRBV7-9 and TRBJ2-2): DTGVSQNPRHKITKRGQNVTFRCDPISEHNRLYWYRQTLGQGPEFLTYFQNEAQLEKSRLLSDRFSAERPKGSFSTLEIQRTEQGDSAMYLCSSNPPLTDANTGELFFGEGSRLTVL.

This clone was seen more than once but under ten times. The CDR3 protein is CASDRGTNNEQFF. In DNA form, the CDR3 reads TGTGCTAGTGACAGGGGGACTAACAATGAGCAGTTCTTC. This sequence joins TRBV6-1 and TRBJ2-1; 9 bases fit TRBD1. Germline V lookup: CDR1 MNHNS, CDR2 SASEGT. The CDR3 runs to 13 residues.

V and J are TRBV6-6 and TRBJ1-2; 7 bases match TRBD1. The V gene end was trimmed by 5 bases and the J gene end by 7 bases; junction bases not matched to a gene: 7. Germline-derived CDR1 and CDR2 are MNHNY and SVGAGI (reference sequence). This CDR3 comprises 13 residues. In nucleotides, the CDR3 is TGTGCCAGCAGTAACACAGGGGATAGTGGCTACACCTTC. This gives the protein CASSNTGDSGYTF.

The chain is built from TRBV6-5 and TRBJ2-7; maybe TRBD1 (7 bases). The CDR3 loop spans 15 amino acids. V lost 5 bases to trimming and J lost 2 bases, with 16 bases between them. From germline, CDR1 is MNHEY and CDR2 SVGAGI. In DNA form, the CDR3 reads TGTGCCAGCAGTACCCGAGGAGGGGGCACCTACGAGCAGTACTTC. Translated, it gives CASSTRGGGTYEQYF.

The sample holds a few counts of this clone. CDR3 sequence: CASRDNTGNEQYF. The CDR3 nucleotides are TGCGCCAGCAGGGACAACACAGGGAACGAGCAGTACTTC. This rearrangement joins TRBV5-1 to TRBJ2-7, with TRBD1 as a possible D gene (6 bases). Trimming shortened V by 5 bases and J by 5 bases, and 14 bases separated the two germline ends. Per the germline V gene, CDR1 is SGHRS and CDR2 is YFSETQ. The CDR3 runs to 13 residues.

This clone was counted between two and nine times. Other DNA sequences in this specimen translate into the identical CDR3. The chain uses TRBV29-1 and TRBJ1-1; 7 bases map to TRBD1. The CDR3 consists of 13 residues. J lost 1 base, V lost 6 bases, and 5 bases had no gene match. CDR1 and CDR2 from the germline V gene are SQVTM and ANQGSEA. The CDR3 DNA follows: TGCAGCGTCGACAGGGACACGAACACTGAAGCTTTCTTT. This sequence encodes CSVDRDTNTEAFF.

The rearrangement uses TRBV9 and TRBJ1-2, with D possibly matching TRBD1 (6 bases). The CDR3 runs to 16 residues. The germline V and J ends were trimmed by 0 bases and 2 bases, with 14 bases remaining between them. Germline assignment: CDR1 SGDLS and CDR2 YYNGEE. CDR3 coding DNA: TGTGCCAGCAGCGTAGGTGGACAGTTATCCAACTATGGCTACACCTTC. This translates into CASSVGGQLSNYGYTF.

J is TRBJ2-7 and V is TRBV4-3; D is perhaps TRBD1 (6 bases). Deletions cut 0 bases from V and 3 bases from J, with 12 bases between. Germline-derived CDR1 and CDR2 are LGHNA and YSLEER. The CDR3 loop spans 15 amino acids. CDR3 DNA sequence: TGCGCCAGCAGCCAAGATAGGGGACAATACTACGAGCAGTACTTC. Its translation is CASSQDRGQYYEQYF.